These T cell receptor beta chains were read from a single sample in a study of blood T cell repertoires in COVID-19. TCRdb's copy holds only in-frame clones and misses some; the assay was immunoSEQ multiplex PCR. The sample has some 310,000 clones, nearly 90% seen once. Sequencing used PBMCs or T cells enriched from blood (not recorded which). All receptors derive from a woman aged 25-40 years who had recovered from COVID-19. CDR3s leave out the opening cysteine and the closing phenylalanine or tryptophan.

cdr3_length j_call v_call cdr3_aa
15 TRBJ2-1 TRBV7-6 ASSSPKGSGSYNEQF
13 TRBJ1-4 TRBV9 ASSATGTSGEKLF
14 TRBJ2-2 TRBV5-1 ASSLDGAPNTGELF
14 TRBJ2-1 TRBV2 ASSGRGLASYNEQF
14 TRBJ1-3 TRBV2 ASWEWGESSGNTIY
14 TRBJ1-5 TRBV4-2 ASSQVNAGGNQPQH
13 TRBJ2-1 TRBV7-2 ASSLDSPDYNEQF
14 TRBJ2-1 TRBV29-1 SVVKGATVAGNEQF
13 TRBJ2-1 TRBV9 ASRRGLGLYNEQF
12 TRBJ2-1 TRBV9 ASSQASGFGEQF
13 TRBJ2-3 TRBV3-1/TRBV3-2 ASSLALSGTDTQY
15 TRBJ1-2 TRBV19 ASQSRDRARTNYGYT
11 TRBJ2-1 TRBV6-5 ASRLAGGYEQF
9 TRBJ2-5 TRBV5-1 ASSFEGTQY
11 TRBJ1-1 TRBV6-5 ASRRIQGTEAF
11 TRBJ1-5 TRBV28 ASSSADNQPQH
11 TRBJ2-5 TRBV14 ATSDYVGETQY
15 TRBJ2-7 TRBV19 ASSMGQGAVDFYEQY
12 TRBJ2-7 TRBV19 ASSTRQGPYEQY
10 TRBJ1-1 TRBV7-8 ATKGQGAGAF
11 TRBJ2-3 TRBV6-4 ASSDPNTDTQY
10 TRBJ1-1 TRBV19 ASSYMNTEAF
16 TRBJ2-1 TRBV4-3 ASSQVSSGRFVVNEQF
11 TRBJ2-5 TRBV18 ASSPLLQETQY
13 TRBJ1-1 TRBV18 ASSPLDSPNTEAF
14 TRBJ2-1 TRBV7-9 ASSFFPGPGRNEQF
12 TRBJ2-2 TRBV10-3 AIKYLADTGELF
12 TRBJ1-1 TRBV18 ASSPLEGHSEAF
13 TRBJ1-1 TRBV28 ASTGQGEGNTEAF
12 TRBJ2-7 TRBV6-5 ASSLGLAGYEQY
13 TRBJ2-7 TRBV18 ASSPLPGGAYEQY
13 TRBJ1-2 TRBV19 ASSTGQSTNYGYT
15 TRBJ2-2 TRBV19 ASSARLAGDVTGELF
17 TRBJ2-7 TRBV3-1/TRBV3-2 ASSHLGYSARAPYYEQY
14 TRBJ1-3 TRBV28 ASSSGTGWAGNTIY
11 TRBJ1-2 TRBV2 ASRDTYNYGYT
14 TRBJ1-1 TRBV27 ASSLQGIGRNTEAF
13 TRBJ2-3 TRBV28 ASSGATGHTDTQY
14 TRBJ1-1 TRBV6-2/TRBV6-3 ASSYRLWLTPNEAF
13 TRBJ2-1 TRBV28 ASSPETSDYNEQF
9 TRBJ2-3 TRBV20-1 SGGPLRAQY
11 TRBJ1-5 TRBV10-3 AISEDINQPQH
12 TRBJ1-5 TRBV7-9 ASSGEGGNQPQH
12 TRBJ2-7 TRBV19 ASSRQIDRYEQY
11 TRBJ1-5 TRBV6-4 ASSRDSNQPQH